This TCR beta chain appears in the sequencing data of a study of blood T cell repertoires in COVID-19. Repertoires were generated with immunoSEQ multiplex PCR, while TCRdb's copy carries only in-frame clones and drops some. The profile shows over 100,000 clones, roughly 92% of them singletons. The germline V gene has CDR1 SGHDN and CDR2 FVKESK. This CDR3 is 16 amino acids long. The V and J ends lost 3 bases and 0 bases, in that order; junction bases with no gene match: 5. The sequenced material came from peripheral blood. The sequence was collected from a woman between 45 and 65 years old with COVID-19, enrolled during active disease. V is TRBV14 and J is TRBJ1-3; 7 bases are shared with TRBD1. The CDR3 coding sequence is TGTGCCAGCAGCCATAGAGGGGGCACCTCTGGAAACACCATATATTTT. This encodes CASSHRGGTSGNTIYF. The whole variable domain, remainder taken from reference TRBV14 and TRBJ1-3, is EAGVTQFPSHSVIEKGQTVTLRCDPISGHDNLYWYRRVMGKEIKFLLHFVKESKQDESGMPNNRFLAERTGGTYSTLKVQPAELEDSGVYFCASSHRGGTSGNTIYFGEGSWLTVV.